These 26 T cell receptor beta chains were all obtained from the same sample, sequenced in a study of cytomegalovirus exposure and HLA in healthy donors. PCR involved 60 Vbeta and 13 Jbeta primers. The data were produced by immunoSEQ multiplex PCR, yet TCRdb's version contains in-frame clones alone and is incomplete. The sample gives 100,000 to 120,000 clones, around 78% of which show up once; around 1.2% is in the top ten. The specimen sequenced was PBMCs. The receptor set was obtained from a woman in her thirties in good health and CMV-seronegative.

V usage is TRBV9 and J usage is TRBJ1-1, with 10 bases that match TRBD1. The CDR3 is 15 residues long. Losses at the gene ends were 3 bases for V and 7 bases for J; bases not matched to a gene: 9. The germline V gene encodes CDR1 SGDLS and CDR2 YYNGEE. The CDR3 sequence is CASSAAGTGVLEAFF. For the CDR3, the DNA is TGTGCCAGCAGCGCCGCCGGGACAGGGGTCCTTGAAGCTTTCTTT.

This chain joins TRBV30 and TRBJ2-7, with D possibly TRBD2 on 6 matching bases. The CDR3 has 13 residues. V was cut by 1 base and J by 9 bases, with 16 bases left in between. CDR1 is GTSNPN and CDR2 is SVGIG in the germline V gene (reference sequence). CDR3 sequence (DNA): TGTGCCTGGAGTGCTCTAAGGGACTGGGGGCAGTACTTC. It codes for CAWSALRDWGQYF.

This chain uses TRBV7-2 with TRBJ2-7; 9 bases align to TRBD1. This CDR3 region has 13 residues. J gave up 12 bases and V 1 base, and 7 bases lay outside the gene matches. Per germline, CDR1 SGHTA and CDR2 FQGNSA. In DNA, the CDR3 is TGTGCCAGCAGCTTAGACGGACAGGGGATAGGGTACTTC. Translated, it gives CASSLDGQGIGYF.

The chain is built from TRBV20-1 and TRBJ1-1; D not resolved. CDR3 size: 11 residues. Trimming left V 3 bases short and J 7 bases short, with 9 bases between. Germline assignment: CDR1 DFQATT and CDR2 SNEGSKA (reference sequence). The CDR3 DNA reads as TGCAGTGCTAGCAGAGGACTTGAAGCTTTCTTT. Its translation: CSASRGLEAFF.

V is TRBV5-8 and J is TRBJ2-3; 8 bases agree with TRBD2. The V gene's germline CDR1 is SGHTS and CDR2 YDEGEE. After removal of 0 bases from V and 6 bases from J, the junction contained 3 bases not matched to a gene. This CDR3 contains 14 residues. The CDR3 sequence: CASSLEPGGDTQYF. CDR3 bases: TGTGCCAGCAGCTTGGAACCGGGAGGGGATACGCAGTATTTT.

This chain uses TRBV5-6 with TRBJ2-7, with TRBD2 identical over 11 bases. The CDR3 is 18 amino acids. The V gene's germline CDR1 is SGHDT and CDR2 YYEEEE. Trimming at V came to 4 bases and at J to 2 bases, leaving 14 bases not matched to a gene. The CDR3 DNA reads TGTGCCAGCAGCACGATCCCCGCGGGACTAGCGGAGACCTACGAGCAGTACTTC. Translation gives CASSTIPAGLAETYEQYF. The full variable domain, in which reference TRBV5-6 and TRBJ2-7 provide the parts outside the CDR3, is DAGVTQSPTHLIKTRGQQVTLRCSPKSGHDTVSWYQQALGQGPQFIFQYYEEEERQRGNFPDRFSGHQFPNYSSELNVNALLLGDSALYLCASSTIPAGLAETYEQYFGPGTRLTVT.

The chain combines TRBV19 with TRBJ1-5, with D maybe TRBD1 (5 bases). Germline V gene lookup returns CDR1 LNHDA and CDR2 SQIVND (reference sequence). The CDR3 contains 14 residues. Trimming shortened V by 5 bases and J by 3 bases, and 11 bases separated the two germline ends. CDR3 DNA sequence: TGTGCCAGTAGTGCGACAGCTTCCAATCAGCCCCAGCATTTT. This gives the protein CASSATASNQPQHF. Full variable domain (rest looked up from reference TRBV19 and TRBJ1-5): DGGITQSPKYLFRKEGQNVTLSCEQNLNHDAMYWYRQDPGQGLRLIYYSQIVNDFQKGDIAEGYSVSREKKESFPLTVTSAQKNPTAFYLCASSATASNQPQHFGDGTRLSIL.

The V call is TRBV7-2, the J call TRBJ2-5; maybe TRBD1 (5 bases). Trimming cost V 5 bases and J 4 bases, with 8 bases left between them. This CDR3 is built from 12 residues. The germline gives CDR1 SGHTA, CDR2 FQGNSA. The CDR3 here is CASSITGETQYF. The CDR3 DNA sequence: TGTGCCAGCAGCATCACAGGAGAGACCCAGTACTTC.

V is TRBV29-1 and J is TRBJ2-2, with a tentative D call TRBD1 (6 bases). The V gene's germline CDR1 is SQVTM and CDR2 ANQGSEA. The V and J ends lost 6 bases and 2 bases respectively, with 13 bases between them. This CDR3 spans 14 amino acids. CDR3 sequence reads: CSVLTGLNTGELFF. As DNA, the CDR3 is TGCAGCGTGCTTACAGGGTTAAACACCGGGGAGCTGTTTTTT.

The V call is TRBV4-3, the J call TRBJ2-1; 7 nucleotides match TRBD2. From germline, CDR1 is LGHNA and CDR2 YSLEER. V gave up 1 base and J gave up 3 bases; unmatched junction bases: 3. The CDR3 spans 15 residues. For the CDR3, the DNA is TGCGCCAGCAGCCAAGTCGCTAGCGGCTACAATGAGCAGTTCTTC. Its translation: CASSQVASGYNEQFF.

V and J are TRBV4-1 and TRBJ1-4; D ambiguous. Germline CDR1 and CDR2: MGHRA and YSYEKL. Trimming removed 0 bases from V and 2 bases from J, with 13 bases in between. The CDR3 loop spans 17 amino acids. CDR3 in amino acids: CASSQDAVLRTNEKLFF. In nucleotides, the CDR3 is TGCGCCAGCAGCCAAGATGCGGTCCTAAGGACTAATGAAAAACTGTTTTTT.

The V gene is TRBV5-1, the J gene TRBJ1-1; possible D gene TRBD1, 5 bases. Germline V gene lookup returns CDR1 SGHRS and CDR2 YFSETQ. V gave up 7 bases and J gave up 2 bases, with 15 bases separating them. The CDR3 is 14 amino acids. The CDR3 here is CASGIPGSNTEAFF. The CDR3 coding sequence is TGCGCCAGCGGGATACCAGGGTCCAACACTGAAGCTTTCTTT.

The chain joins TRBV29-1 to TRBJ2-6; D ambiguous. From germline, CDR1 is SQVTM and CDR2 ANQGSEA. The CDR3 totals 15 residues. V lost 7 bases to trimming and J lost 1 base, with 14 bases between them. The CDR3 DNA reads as TGCAGCGCGAGAAACTCCCAATCTGGGGCCAACGTCCTGACTTTC. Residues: CSARNSQSGANVLTF.

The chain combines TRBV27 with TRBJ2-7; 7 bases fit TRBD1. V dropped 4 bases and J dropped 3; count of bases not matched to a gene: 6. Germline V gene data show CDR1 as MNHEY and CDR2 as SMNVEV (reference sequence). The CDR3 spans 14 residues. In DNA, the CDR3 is TGTGCCAGCAGTTCCTCGGGACAGAACTACGAGCAGTACTTC. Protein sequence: CASSSSGQNYEQYF.

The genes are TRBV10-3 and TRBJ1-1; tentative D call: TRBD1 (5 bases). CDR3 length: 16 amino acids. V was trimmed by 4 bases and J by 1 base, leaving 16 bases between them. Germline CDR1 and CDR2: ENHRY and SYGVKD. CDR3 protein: CAISVKGRATNTEAFF. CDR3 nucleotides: TGTGCCATCAGTGTGAAGGGCAGGGCGACGAACACTGAAGCTTTCTTT.

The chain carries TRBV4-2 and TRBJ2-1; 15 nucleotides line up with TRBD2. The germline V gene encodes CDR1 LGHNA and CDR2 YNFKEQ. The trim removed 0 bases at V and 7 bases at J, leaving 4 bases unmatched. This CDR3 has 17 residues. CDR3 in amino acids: CASSQDEGTSGGNEQFF. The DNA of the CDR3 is TGTGCCAGCAGCCAAGATGAGGGGACTAGCGGGGGGAATGAGCAGTTCTTC.

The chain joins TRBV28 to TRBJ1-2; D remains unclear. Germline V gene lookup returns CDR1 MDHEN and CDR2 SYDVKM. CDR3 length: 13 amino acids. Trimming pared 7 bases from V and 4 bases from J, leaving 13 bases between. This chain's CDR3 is CASTQHVIYGYTF. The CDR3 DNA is TGTGCCAGCACCCAACACGTAATCTATGGCTACACCTTC.

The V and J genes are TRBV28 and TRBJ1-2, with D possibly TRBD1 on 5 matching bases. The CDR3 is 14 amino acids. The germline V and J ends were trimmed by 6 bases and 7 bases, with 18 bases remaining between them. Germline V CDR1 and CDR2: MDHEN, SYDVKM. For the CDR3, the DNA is TGTGCCAGCAGCTCGGCGGGGGGAGTGAGTGGCTACACCTTC. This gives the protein CASSSAGGVSGYTF.

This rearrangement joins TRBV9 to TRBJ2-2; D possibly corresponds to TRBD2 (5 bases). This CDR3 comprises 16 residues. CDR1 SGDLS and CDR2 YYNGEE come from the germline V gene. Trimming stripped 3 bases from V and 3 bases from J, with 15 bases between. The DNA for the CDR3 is TGTGCCAGCAGCGCCCCGCCCGGGCGGGACACCGGGGAGCTGTTTTTT. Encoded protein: CASSAPPGRDTGELFF.

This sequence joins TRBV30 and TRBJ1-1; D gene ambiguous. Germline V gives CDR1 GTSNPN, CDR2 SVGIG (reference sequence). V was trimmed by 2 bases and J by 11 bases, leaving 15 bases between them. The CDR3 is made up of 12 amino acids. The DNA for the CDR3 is TGTGCCTGGAGTACCGACACTCTGTACGCTTTCTTT. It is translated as CAWSTDTLYAFF.

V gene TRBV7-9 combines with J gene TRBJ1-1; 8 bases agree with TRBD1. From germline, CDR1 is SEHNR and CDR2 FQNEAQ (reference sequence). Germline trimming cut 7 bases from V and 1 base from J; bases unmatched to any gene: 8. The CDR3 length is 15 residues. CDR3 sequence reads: CASISTGTGNTEAFF. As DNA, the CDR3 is TGTGCCAGCATCAGTACCGGGACAGGGAACACTGAAGCTTTCTTT.

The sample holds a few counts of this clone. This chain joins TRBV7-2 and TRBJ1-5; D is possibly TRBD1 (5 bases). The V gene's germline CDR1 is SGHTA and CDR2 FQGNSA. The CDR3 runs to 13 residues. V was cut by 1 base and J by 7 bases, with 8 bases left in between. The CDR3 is CASSLDGGQPQHF. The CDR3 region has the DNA TGTGCCAGCAGCTTAGACGGGGGACAGCCCCAGCATTTT.

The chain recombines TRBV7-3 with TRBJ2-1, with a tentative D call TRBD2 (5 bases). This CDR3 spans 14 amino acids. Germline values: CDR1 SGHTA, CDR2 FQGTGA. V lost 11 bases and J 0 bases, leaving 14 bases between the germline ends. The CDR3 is CAGRTLSSYNEQFF. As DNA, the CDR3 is TGTGCCGGTCGGACTTTGAGCTCCTACAATGAGCAGTTCTTC.

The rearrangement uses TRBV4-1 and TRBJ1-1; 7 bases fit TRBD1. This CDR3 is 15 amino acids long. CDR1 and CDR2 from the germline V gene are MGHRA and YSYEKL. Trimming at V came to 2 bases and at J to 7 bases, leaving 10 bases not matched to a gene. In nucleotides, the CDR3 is TGCGCCAGCAGCCAATCAACAGGGGTGAGTAATGAAGCTTTCTTT. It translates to CASSQSTGVSNEAFF.

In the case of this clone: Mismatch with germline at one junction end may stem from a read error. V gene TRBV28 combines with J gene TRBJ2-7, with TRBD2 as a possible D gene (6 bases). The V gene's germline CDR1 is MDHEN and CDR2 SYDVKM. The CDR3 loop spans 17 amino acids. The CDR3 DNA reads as TGTGCCAGTAGTTTCGTGGGAGGAGCCCAATTAACCTACGAGCAGTACTTC. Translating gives CASSFVGGAQLTYEQYF. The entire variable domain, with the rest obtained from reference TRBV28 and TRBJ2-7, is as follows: DVKVTQSSRYLVKRTGEKVFLECVQDMDHENMFWYRQDPGLGLRLIYFSYDVKMKEKGDIPEGYSVSREKKERFSLILESASTNQTSMYLCASSFVGGAQLTYEQYFGPGTRLTVT.

The CDR3 DNA is TGCGCCAGCAGCCAAAGAGCCGTTCGGGGCTACACCTTC. Translation gives CASSQRAVRGYTF. The V call is TRBV4-3, the J call TRBJ1-2; the D is unclear. The V gene lost 2 bases and the J gene lost 8 bases, with 12 bases spanning the gap. CDR1 and CDR2 (germline): LGHNA, YSLEER. The CDR3 consists of 13 residues.